One TCR beta chain is described in this entry. The antigen is not known. The data were produced by immunoSEQ multiplex PCR, yet TCRdb's version contains in-frame clones alone and is incomplete. The sample holds 130,000 to 150,000 clones, 85% to 95% seen once. This entry is derived from a study of T cell responses to AZD1222 COVID-19 vaccine. Whole-study results and caveats: Within unmutated variant regions lay the reported targets of nearly half of spike-specific TCRs. No repertoire was sampled before or during the peak T cell response, only after it. Breadth and depth of Spike-specific TCRs rose after two AZD1222 doses.

From germline, CDR1 is SGHTA and CDR2 FQGNSA. V was clipped by 5 bases and J by 7 bases; unmatched bases: 14. The length of the CDR3 is 16 residues. This clonotype was obtained from an adult who had recovered from COVID-19. The chain combines TRBV7-2 with TRBJ2-1, with 7 nucleotides matching TRBD2. Sequenced here: peripheral blood, sampled after recovery from COVID-19. The CDR3 DNA is TGTGCCAGCAGCCTGCTGCGGACTAGAATCATTAATGAGCAGTTCTTC. Translating gives CASSLLRTRIINEQFF. The full variable domain, completed using reference TRBV7-2 and TRBJ2-1, is GAGVSQSPSNKVTEKGKDVELRCDPISGHTALYWYRQSLGQGLEFLIYFQGNSAPDKSGLPSDRFSAERTGGSVSTLTIQRTQQEDSAVYLCASSLLRTRIINEQFFGPGTRLTVL.